In this sample, the clone carrying this T cell receptor (beta chain) turned up a few times. As yet, its antigen is unknown. The data stem from a study of T cell responses to AZD1222 COVID-19 vaccine. Study results and limitations: Baseline serology detected seropositivity in only six AZD1222 recipients. Donors were mostly white British, more females; clonal diversity possibly underestimated. Spike-specific TCR breadth rose after two AZD1222 doses, and depth rose as well. Along spike, vaccine-associated CD4 TCRs were found throughout, with dominance at 160-218 and 743-854.

The trim removed 1 base at V and 1 base at J, leaving 3 bases unmatched. The CDR3 sequence is 16 residues long. Germline CDR1 is MGHRA and CDR2 is YSYEKL. The protocol was immunoSEQ multiplex PCR, while the TCRdb copy is restricted to in-frame clones and leaves out a portion. The sample has around 120,000 clones; approximately 85% are singletons. The source was peripheral blood, collected on day 0 of MenACWY control vaccination. The chain recombines TRBV4-1 with TRBJ2-2, with 7 bases aligning to TRBD2. The origin of this receptor is an adult in good health. The CDR3 bases are TGCGCCAGCAGCCAAGGGACTAGGGGGAACACCGGGGAGCTGTTTTTT. This codes for CASSQGTRGNTGELFF.